One and the same sample provided the 22 T cell receptor beta chains below, sequenced in a study of cytomegalovirus exposure and HLA in healthy donors. With 60 Vbeta and 13 Jbeta primers, the PCR was carried out. The method was immunoSEQ multiplex PCR; TCRdb's version includes in-frame clones alone and lacks a portion of them. The table has about 100,000 clones, more than 65% seen once. The sequenced sample was PBMCs. All receptors derive from a young woman in good health and CMV-seropositive.

The gene calls are TRBV2 and TRBJ2-7, with a weak D call TRBD1 (6 bases). The CDR3 loop spans 15 amino acids. V was shortened by 2 bases and J by 2 bases, with 13 bases between the two germline ends. CDR1 SNHLY and CDR2 FYNNEI come from the germline V gene. The CDR3 reads CASSENTGNPYEQYF. CDR3 nucleotides: TGTGCCAGCAGTGAAAATACAGGGAATCCCTACGAGCAGTACTTC.

This chain links TRBV7-2 with TRBJ2-7, with 8 bases aligning to TRBD2. CDR1 SGHTA and CDR2 FQGNSA come from the germline V gene. This CDR3 region has 16 residues. Losses at the gene ends were 1 base for V and 3 bases for J; bases not matched to a gene: 8. The CDR3 protein is CASSLVLGGLVYEQYF. CDR3 in DNA: TGTGCCAGCAGCTTAGTTTTGGGGGGACTAGTCTACGAGCAGTACTTC.

The chain has TRBV4-3 and TRBJ2-1; D perhaps matches TRBD2 (5 bases). Germline CDR1 LGHNA, CDR2 YSLEER. The CDR3 runs to 17 residues. Trimming pared 0 bases from V and 2 bases from J, leaving 14 bases between. The CDR3 loop is CASSQDSALPPYNEQFF. In DNA, the CDR3 is TGCGCCAGCAGCCAAGATAGCGCACTACCCCCCTACAATGAGCAGTTCTTC.

This clone was seen a single time. This sequence joins TRBV10-3 and TRBJ2-2, with D maybe TRBD1 (5 bases). Germline CDR1 is ENHRY and CDR2 is SYGVKD. V was clipped by 0 bases and J by 0 bases, with 14 bases between them. The CDR3 consists of 18 residues. The CDR3 here is CAISESETAFANTGELFF. The CDR3 coding sequence is TGTGCCATCAGTGAGTCTGAGACAGCGTTCGCGAACACCGGGGAGCTGTTTTTT.

DNA for the CDR3: TGTGCCAGCAGCATGGCGGGGGGACAAGAGACCCAGTACTTC. Amino acid sequence: CASSMAGGQETQYF. V usage is TRBV6-4 and J usage is TRBJ2-5; TRBD2 aligns across 8 bases. The CDR3 is 14 residues long. With V trimmed by 6 bases and J by 2 bases, 5 bases remained unmatched. Looked up from germline, CDR1 is MRHNA and CDR2 is SNTAGT.

This clone was detected a few times. V usage is TRBV28 and J usage is TRBJ2-7; unclear D gene. Per the germline V gene, CDR1 is MDHEN and CDR2 is SYDVKM. The CDR3 loop spans 15 amino acids. Trimming took 5 bases from V and 0 from J, leaving 14 bases between them. The CDR3 sequence: CASSTPTVSSYEQYF. The DNA of the CDR3 is TGTGCCAGCAGTACGCCGACTGTGAGCTCCTACGAGCAGTACTTC.

This chain links TRBV7-2 with TRBJ2-1; tentative D call: TRBD1 (5 bases). Germline loops: CDR1 SGHTA, CDR2 FQGNSA. V lost 1 base, J lost 12 bases, and 10 bases lay in between. This CDR3 has 12 amino acids. This chain's CDR3 is CASSLGGAAQFF. The CDR3 DNA sequence: TGTGCCAGCAGCTTAGGTGGGGCAGCGCAGTTCTTC.

The CDR3 sequence is CAISLGHYSNQPQHF. CDR3 nucleotide sequence: TGTGCCATCAGCTTGGGACACTATAGCAATCAGCCCCAGCATTTT. The chain has TRBV10-3 and TRBJ1-5; possibly TRBD1 for D (6 bases). V dropped 6 bases and J dropped 0 bases, with 12 bases sitting between them. The germline gives CDR1 ENHRY, CDR2 SYGVKD. The CDR3 length is 15 residues.

This clone was recorded only once. V is TRBV7-6 and J is TRBJ1-3; 8 bases line up with TRBD1. V gave up 4 bases and J gave up 0 bases; unmatched junction bases: 14. The CDR3 is 19 residues long. The germline V gene has CDR1 SGHVS and CDR2 FNYEAQ. DNA of the CDR3: TGTGCCAGCAGCTCGCCAGACTCCGGGACAGGCCTCTCTGGAAACACCATATATTTT. Translation gives CASSSPDSGTGLSGNTIYF.

The gene calls are TRBV27 and TRBJ2-7, with TRBD2 matching over 7 bases. Germline V lookup: CDR1 MNHEY, CDR2 SMNVEV (reference sequence). V was clipped by 2 bases and J by 2 bases; unmatched bases: 6. The CDR3 runs to 15 residues. Here the CDR3 DNA reads TGTGCCAGCAGTTTAGGGGCTAGCGGCCCCTACGAGCAGTACTTC. Translation: CASSLGASGPYEQYF.

The chain has TRBV7-9 and TRBJ2-3; no reliable D call. Per the germline V gene, CDR1 is SEHNR and CDR2 is FQNEAQ (reference sequence). This CDR3 contains 12 residues. V lost 7 bases to trimming and J lost 6 bases, with 11 bases between them. The CDR3 spells CASTQPRDTQYF. The CDR3, as DNA: TGTGCCAGCACCCAACCGAGGGATACGCAGTATTTT.

The rearrangement uses TRBV7-6 and TRBJ1-4, with 7 bases identical to TRBD1. Trimming cost V 3 bases and J 8 bases; bases outside gene matches: 6. Germline CDR1 and CDR2: SGHVS and FNYEAQ. The CDR3 extends over 14 amino acids. The CDR3 region is CASSFQGDGEKLFF. The CDR3 region has the DNA TGTGCCAGCAGCTTTCAGGGGGATGGGGAAAAACTGTTTTTT.

V and J are TRBV30 and TRBJ2-7, with TRBD2 matching 10 bases. The germline gives CDR1 GTSNPN, CDR2 SVGIG (reference sequence). This CDR3 region has 13 residues. Trimming took 5 bases from V and 5 from J; bases not matched to a gene: 6. The CDR3: CAWEREGVNEQYF. The CDR3 nucleotides read TGTGCCTGGGAGCGGGAGGGGGTAAACGAGCAGTACTTC.

This clone was observed a single time. The genes are TRBV6-5 and TRBJ2-7; D is perhaps TRBD2 (5 bases). Germline-derived CDR1 and CDR2 are MNHEY and SVGAGI. The CDR3 has 15 amino acids. V lost 0 bases to trimming and J lost 0 bases, with 9 bases between them. The DNA of the CDR3 is TGTGCCAGCAGTTACTCCAGAGGGAGCTCCTACGAGCAGTACTTC. It yields the protein CASSYSRGSSYEQYF.

This clone was recorded a few times. The chain is built from TRBV11-2 and TRBJ2-1; no firm D call. Between the trimmed V and J ends, which lost 5 bases and 0 bases, there was a span of 14 bases. The germline V gene has CDR1 SGHAT and CDR2 FQNNGV. CDR3 size: 16 residues. The CDR3 sequence is CASSRRSDSSYNEQFF. CDR3 coding DNA: TGTGCCAGCAGCCGTCGGAGTGACTCCTCCTACAATGAGCAGTTCTTC.

This clone turned up a few times. The V call is TRBV27, the J call TRBJ2-7; tentative D call: TRBD2 (6 bases). From germline, CDR1 is MNHEY and CDR2 SMNVEV (reference sequence). There are 15 residues in the CDR3. Trimming removed 3 bases from V and 7 bases from J, with 19 bases in between. In DNA form, the CDR3 reads TGTGCCAGCAGTTTCCTCGGAGGGCCTGTGGGAGAGCAGTACTTC. Its translation is CASSFLGGPVGEQYF.

This clone has only one observation. The V and J genes are TRBV11-2 and TRBJ2-1, with 12 nucleotides matching TRBD2. The CDR3 is 17 amino acids. J lost 3 bases, V lost 3 bases, and 6 bases had no gene match. Germline V gene lookup returns CDR1 SGHAT and CDR2 FQNNGV. DNA of the CDR3: TGTGCCAGCAGCTTCGCTAGCGGGAGGGTGATCTACAATGAGCAGTTCTTC. It is translated as CASSFASGRVIYNEQFF.

This rearrangement joins TRBV25-1 to TRBJ2-5; D may be TRBD1 (5 bases). The V end was cut by 3 bases, the J end by 6 bases, with 14 bases between. The CDR3 has 14 amino acids. Germline CDR1 MGHDK, CDR2 SYGVNS. CDR3 residues: CASSDVSGMQTQYF. In DNA form, the CDR3 reads TGTGCCAGCAGTGACGTGTCAGGGATGCAGACCCAGTACTTC.

This chain's CDR3 is CAWSVRQGSQPQHF. CDR3 nucleotides: TGTGCCTGGAGTGTACGGCAGGGGAGTCAGCCCCAGCATTTT. V and J are TRBV30 and TRBJ1-5; maybe TRBD1 (6 bases). From germline, CDR1 is GTSNPN and CDR2 SVGIG (reference sequence). This CDR3 region has 14 residues. V lost 0 bases to trimming and J lost 6 bases, with 12 bases between them.

This clone was seen just once. This chain connects TRBV7-3 to TRBJ1-1; TRBD1 aligns across 7 bases. CDR1 and CDR2 (germline): SGHTA, FQGTGA. Trimming removed 4 bases from V and 1 base from J; junction bases left unmatched: 6. CDR3 length equals 15 residues. The CDR3 loop reads CASSSSRQGNTEAFF. Written as DNA, the CDR3 is TGTGCCAGCAGCTCCAGCCGACAGGGGAACACTGAAGCTTTCTTT.

This clone has a handful of counts. This chain uses TRBV13 with TRBJ2-7, with TRBD1 matching 7 bases. This CDR3 has 15 residues. Per germline, CDR1 PRHDT and CDR2 FYEKMQ (reference sequence). The V and J ends lost 5 bases and 7 bases, in that order; junction bases with no gene match: 14. The CDR3 loop reads CASSPRYRQGGEQYF. The CDR3 DNA reads TGTGCCAGCAGCCCTCGCTATAGACAGGGTGGAGAGCAGTACTTC.

The chain couples TRBV5-1 to TRBJ1-1, with D perhaps TRBD1 (5 bases). CDR3 length: 16 amino acids. V shed 0 bases and J shed 3 bases, with 15 bases lying between them. CDR1 SGHRS and CDR2 YFSETQ come from the germline V gene. The CDR3 is CASSLVGAGWDTEAFF. The CDR3 bases are TGCGCCAGCAGCTTGGTTGGGGCAGGGTGGGACACTGAAGCTTTCTTT.